The clone carrying this T cell receptor beta chain was counted at least ten times. Its antigen is still unknown. The data belong to a study of regulatory T cells in long-lasting Graves disease. The study, taken as a whole, reports: Persistent-disease Graves' patients showed less TCR diversity than new cases.

Noted time point: newly diagnosed GD, antithyroid drugs for less than 3 months. The authors made the TCR library using RNA they extracted from PBMCs. Staff took roughly 8.8 milliliters of peripheral blood and put it into EDTA tubes. In building TCR beta libraries, iRepertoire HTBI primers were used together with Arm-PCR of CDR3 regions. TCRdb re-analysed the multiplex PCR reads in MiXCR, keeping a single row per CDR3 protein. The data show 450,000 to 650,000 distinct CDR3 sequences, roughly a sixth seen once. This same sample was also part of a study on T cells in Graves' hyperthyroidism and ophthalmopathy. Per that study: Graves' hyperthyroidism was deemed stable absent ophthalmopathy progression within 18 months. Appearing also in blood were most of the thyroid clonotypes expanded above 0.001.

The source material was peripheral blood mononuclear cells (PBMCs), sampled at new diagnosis, from a patient treated with antithyroid drugs. The sequence was obtained from a woman aged 35-60 years with Graves disease.

CDR3 protein: CSAKVASGGTDTQYF. The CDR3 DNA reads TGCAGTGCTAAGGTGGCTAGCGGGGGGACAGATACGCAGTATTTT. This chain joins TRBV20-1 and TRBJ2-3; 11 bases map to TRBD2. Losses at the gene ends were 4 bases for V and 3 bases for J; bases not matched to a gene: 6. Germline values: CDR1 DFQATT, CDR2 SNEGSKA (reference sequence). This CDR3 is built from 15 residues.